The sequence of this T cell receptor beta chain was determined in a study of T cell repertoires in cytomegalovirus infection. Study at large: Use of recently identified HLA-C-restricted and well-studied HLA-B-restricted CMV epitopes was part of the study. Based on public TCR beta signatures, there were indications of CMV infection and of a matching HLA type. General observations from the study: In two of eight donors, the top clonotype was HLA-C-restricted CMV-specific.

The CDR3 runs to 15 residues. From germline, CDR1 is MNHEY and CDR2 SVGEGT. V lost 8 bases and J lost 1, with 14 bases in between. Via MiXCR, TCRdb re-called the reads, giving one row per CDR3 protein. The table records fewer than 950,000 distinct CDR3 sequences, roughly 33% of them present only once. Remarks on this clonotype: Antigen unknown.

This specimen was cultured CD8+ T cells from PBMCs, taken from culture after CMV antigen stimulation. The chain combines TRBV6-2 or TRBV6-3 with TRBJ2-2; TRBD1 or TRBD2 may be the D gene (5 bases each). This sequence was found in a human donor in good health (CMV status not recorded). Some clones in this sample may be carry-over from other donors' samples. The CDR3 nucleotides read TGTGCCAGCGAAGAACGGGGCCTGAACACCGGGGAGCTGTTTTTT. Amino acid sequence: CASEERGLNTGELFF.